This TCR beta chain was obtained from a study of early stage breast cancer tumors. Trimming removed 1 base at V and 2 bases at J, with 14 bases between. Germline-derived CDR1 and CDR2 are SEHNR and FQNEAQ (reference sequence). The CDR3 is made up of 17 amino acids. For this clone: The antigen remains unidentified.

The method was immunoSEQ multiplex PCR; TCRdb's version includes in-frame clones alone and lacks a portion of them. The data contain around 31,000 clones, 70% to 75% of them singletons. Study-wide points: Unsorted bulk genomic DNA sequencing lacked pairing and functional marker data. Tumor and normal breast were distinguished via blood comparison in most of the 16 patients.

This chain joins TRBV7-9 and TRBJ1-4; a weak D match, TRBD1 (5 bases). The clonotype was recovered from a person younger than 45 with breast cancer. The specimen was breast tumor tissue. The CDR3 here is CASSLGKGGDTNEKLFF. The CDR3 DNA reads as TGTGCCAGCAGCTTAGGAAAGGGAGGGGATACTAATGAAAAACTGTTTTTT.